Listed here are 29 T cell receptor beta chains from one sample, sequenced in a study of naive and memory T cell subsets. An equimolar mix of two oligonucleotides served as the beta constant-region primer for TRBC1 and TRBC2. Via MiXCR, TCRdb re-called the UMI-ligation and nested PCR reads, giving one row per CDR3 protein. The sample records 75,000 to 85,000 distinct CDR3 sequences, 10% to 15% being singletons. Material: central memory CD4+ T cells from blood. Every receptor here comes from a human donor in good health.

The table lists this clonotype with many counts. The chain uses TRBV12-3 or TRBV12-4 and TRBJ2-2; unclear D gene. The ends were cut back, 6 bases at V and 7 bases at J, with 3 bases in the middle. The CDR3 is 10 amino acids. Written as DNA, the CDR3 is TGTGCCAGCAGAAACGGGGAGCTGTTTTTT. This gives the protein CASRNGELFF.

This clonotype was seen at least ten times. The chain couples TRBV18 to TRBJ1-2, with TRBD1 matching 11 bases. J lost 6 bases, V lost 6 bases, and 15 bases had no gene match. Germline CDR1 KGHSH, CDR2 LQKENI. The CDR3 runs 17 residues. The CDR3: CASSPNPLGQGGNGYTF. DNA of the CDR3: TGTGCCAGCTCGCCAAACCCGCTGGGACAGGGGGGAAATGGCTACACCTTC.

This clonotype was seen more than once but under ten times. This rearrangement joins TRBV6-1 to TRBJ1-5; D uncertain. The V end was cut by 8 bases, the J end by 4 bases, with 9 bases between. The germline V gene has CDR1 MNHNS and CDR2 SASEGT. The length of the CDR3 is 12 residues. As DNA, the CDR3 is TGTGCCAGCCGAACTAAGAATCAGCCCCAGCATTTT. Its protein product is CASRTKNQPQHF.

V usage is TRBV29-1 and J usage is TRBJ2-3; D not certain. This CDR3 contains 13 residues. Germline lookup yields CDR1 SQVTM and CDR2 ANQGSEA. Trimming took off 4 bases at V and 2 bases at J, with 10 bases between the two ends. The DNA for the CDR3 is TGCAGCGTTGGCGAGGCCCCCACAGATACGCAGTATTTT. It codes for CSVGEAPTDTQYF.

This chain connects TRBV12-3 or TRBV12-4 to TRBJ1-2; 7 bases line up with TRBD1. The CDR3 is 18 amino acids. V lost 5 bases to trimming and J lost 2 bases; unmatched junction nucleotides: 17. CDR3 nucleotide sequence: TGTGCCAGCAGTGGGCGACAGGGTCTTTCACAACAGAACTATGGCTACACCTTC. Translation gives CASSGRQGLSQQNYGYTF.

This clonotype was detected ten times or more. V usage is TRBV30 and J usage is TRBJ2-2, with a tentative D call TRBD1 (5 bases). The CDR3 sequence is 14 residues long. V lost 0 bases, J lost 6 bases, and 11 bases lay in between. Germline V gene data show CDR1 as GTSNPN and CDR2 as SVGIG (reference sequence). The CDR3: CAWSVGALAGELFF. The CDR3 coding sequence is TGTGCCTGGAGTGTAGGGGCCCTTGCCGGGGAGCTGTTTTTT.

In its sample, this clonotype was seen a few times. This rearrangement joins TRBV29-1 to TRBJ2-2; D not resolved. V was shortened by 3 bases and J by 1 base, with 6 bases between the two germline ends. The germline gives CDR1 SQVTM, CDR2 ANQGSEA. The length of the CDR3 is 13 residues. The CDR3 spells CSVDRLNTGELFF. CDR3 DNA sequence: TGCAGCGTTGACAGGTTGAACACCGGGGAGCTGTTTTTT.

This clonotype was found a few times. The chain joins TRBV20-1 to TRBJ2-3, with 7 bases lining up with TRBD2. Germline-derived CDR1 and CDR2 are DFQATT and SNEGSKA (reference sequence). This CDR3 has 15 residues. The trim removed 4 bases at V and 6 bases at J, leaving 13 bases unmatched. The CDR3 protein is CSAISLADPFDTQYF. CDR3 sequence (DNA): TGCAGTGCTATTTCGCTAGCGGATCCCTTTGATACGCAGTATTTT.

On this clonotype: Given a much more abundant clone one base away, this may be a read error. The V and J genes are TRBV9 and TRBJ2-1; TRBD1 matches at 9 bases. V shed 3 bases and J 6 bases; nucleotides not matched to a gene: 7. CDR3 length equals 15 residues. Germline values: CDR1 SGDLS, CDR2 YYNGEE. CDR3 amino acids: CASSERQGGINEQFF. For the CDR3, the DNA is TGTGCCAGCAGCGAGAGACAGGGGGGTATCAATGAGCAGTTCTTC.

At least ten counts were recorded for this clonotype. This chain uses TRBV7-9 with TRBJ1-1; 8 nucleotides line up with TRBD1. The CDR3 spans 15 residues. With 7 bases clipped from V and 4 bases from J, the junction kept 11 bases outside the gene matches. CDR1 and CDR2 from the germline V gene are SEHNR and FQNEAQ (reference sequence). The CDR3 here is CASKLITGGSTEAFF. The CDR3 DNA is TGTGCCAGCAAACTAATTACAGGGGGGAGCACTGAAGCTTTCTTT.

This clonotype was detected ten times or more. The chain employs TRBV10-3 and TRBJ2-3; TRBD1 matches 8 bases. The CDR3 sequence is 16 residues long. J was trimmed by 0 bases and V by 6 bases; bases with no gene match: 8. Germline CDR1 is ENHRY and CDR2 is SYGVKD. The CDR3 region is CAISSGQGRSTDTQYF. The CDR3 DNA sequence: TGTGCCATCAGCTCCGGACAGGGCCGAAGCACAGATACGCAGTATTTT.

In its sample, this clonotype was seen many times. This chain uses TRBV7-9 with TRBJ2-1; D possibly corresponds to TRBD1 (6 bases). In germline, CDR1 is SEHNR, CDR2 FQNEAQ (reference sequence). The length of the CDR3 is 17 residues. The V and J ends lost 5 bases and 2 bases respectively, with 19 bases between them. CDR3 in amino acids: CASSPTGHLPTYNEQFF. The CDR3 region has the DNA TGTGCCAGCAGCCCCACAGGGCACTTACCAACCTACAATGAGCAGTTCTTC. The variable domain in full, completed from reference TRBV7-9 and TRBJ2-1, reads DTGVSQNPRHKITKRGQNVTFRCDPISEHNRLYWYRQTLGQGPEFLTYFQNEAQLEKSRLLSDRFSAERPKGSFSTLEIQRTEQGDSAMYLCASSPTGHLPTYNEQFFGPGTRLTVL.

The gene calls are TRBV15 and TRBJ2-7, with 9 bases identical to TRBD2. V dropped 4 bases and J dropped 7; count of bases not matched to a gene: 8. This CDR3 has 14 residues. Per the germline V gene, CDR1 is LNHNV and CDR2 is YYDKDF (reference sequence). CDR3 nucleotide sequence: TGTGCCACCAGCACTCGGACTAGCGAACGGGAGCAGTACTTC. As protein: CATSTRTSEREQYF.

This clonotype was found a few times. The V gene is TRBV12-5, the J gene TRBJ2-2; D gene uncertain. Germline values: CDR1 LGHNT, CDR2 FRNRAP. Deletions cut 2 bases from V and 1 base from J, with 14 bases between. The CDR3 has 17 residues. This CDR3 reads CASGLLTHPENTGELFF. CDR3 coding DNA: TGTGCTAGTGGTTTGCTAACACATCCAGAGAACACCGGGGAGCTGTTTTTT.

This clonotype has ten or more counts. The CDR3: CASSLSSGNQPQHF. The CDR3 bases are TGTGCCAGCAGTTTATCGTCGGGGAATCAGCCCCAGCATTTT. The chain links TRBV12-3 or TRBV12-4 to TRBJ1-5; no reliable D call. This CDR3 has 14 amino acids. The ends were cut back, 2 bases at V and 4 bases at J, with 9 bases in the middle.

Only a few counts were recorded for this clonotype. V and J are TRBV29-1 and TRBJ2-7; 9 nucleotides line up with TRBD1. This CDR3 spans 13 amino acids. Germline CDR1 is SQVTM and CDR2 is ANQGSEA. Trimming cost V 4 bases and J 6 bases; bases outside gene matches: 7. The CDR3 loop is CSVVNRGLGEQYF. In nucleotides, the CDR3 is TGCAGCGTTGTTAACAGGGGGCTAGGCGAGCAGTACTTC.

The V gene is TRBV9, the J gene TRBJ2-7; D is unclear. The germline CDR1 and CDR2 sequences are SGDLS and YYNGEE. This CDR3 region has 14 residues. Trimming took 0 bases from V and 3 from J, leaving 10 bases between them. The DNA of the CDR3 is TGTGCCAGCAGCGTAGGTGGAGACCGCTACGAGCAGTACTTC. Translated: CASSVGGDRYEQYF.

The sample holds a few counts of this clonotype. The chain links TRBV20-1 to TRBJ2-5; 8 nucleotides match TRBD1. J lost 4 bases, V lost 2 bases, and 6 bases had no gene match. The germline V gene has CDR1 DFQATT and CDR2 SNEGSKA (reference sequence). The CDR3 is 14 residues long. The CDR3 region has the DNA TGCAGTGCTAGAAGACAGGGGCGCGGAGAGACCCAGTACTTC. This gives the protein CSARRQGRGETQYF.

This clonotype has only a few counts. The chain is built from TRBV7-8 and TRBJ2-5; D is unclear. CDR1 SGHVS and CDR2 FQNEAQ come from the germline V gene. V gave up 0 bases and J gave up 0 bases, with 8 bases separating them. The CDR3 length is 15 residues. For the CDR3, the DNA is TGTGCCAGCAGCTTAGCAGGCAGGAACCAAGAGACCCAGTACTTC. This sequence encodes CASSLAGRNQETQYF.

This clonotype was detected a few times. The CDR3 reads CASSLGGRMNTEAFF. CDR3 DNA sequence: TGTGCCAGCAGCCTAGGGGGACGGATGAACACTGAAGCTTTCTTT. The J gene is TRBJ1-1, the V gene TRBV3-1; tentative D call: TRBD1 (6 bases). The CDR3 covers 15 residues. Germline assignment: CDR1 LGHDT and CDR2 YNNKEL (reference sequence). V was pared by 4 bases and J by 0 bases, with 12 bases between.

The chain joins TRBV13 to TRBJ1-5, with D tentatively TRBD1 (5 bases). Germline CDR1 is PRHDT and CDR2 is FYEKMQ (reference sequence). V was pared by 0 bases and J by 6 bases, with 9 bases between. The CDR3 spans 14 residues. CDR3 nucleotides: TGTGCCAGCAGCTTAGGTCAGGGAACTCAGCCCCAGCATTTT. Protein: CASSLGQGTQPQHF. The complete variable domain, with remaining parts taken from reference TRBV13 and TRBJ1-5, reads AAGVIQSPRHLIKEKRETATLKCYPIPRHDTVYWYQQGPGQDPQFLISFYEKMQSDKGSIPDRFSAQQFSDYHSELNMSSLELGDSALYFCASSLGQGTQPQHFGDGTRLSIL.

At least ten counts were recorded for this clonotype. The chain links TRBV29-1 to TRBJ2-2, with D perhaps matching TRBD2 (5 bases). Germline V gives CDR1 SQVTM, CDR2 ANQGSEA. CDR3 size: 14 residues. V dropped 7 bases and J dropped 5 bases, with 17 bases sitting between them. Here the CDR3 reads CSAREGSRTGELFF. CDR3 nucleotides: TGCAGCGCCCGAGAGGGCTCTAGGACCGGGGAGCTGTTTTTT.

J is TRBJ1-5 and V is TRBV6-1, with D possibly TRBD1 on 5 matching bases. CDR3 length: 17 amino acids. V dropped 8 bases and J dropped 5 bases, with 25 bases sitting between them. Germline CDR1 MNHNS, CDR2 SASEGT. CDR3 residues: CASLIDSVFRGDQPQHF. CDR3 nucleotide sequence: TGTGCCAGCTTAATAGATTCGGTCTTCCGGGGCGATCAGCCCCAGCATTTT.

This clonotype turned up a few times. CDR3 sequence: CASSMRPGQGADEQFF. For the CDR3, the DNA is TGCGCCAGCAGCATGAGACCGGGACAGGGGGCTGATGAGCAGTTCTTC. This chain links TRBV5-1 with TRBJ2-1; 12 positions match TRBD1. V was pared by 4 bases and J by 8 bases, with 10 bases of the junction left unmatched. The CDR3 length is 16 residues. CDR1 and CDR2 from the germline V gene are SGHRS and YFSETQ.

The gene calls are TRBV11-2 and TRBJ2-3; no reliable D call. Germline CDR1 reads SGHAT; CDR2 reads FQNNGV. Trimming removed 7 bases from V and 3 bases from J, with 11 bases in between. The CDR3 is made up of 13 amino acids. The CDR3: CASTPFGTDTQYF. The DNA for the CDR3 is TGTGCCAGCACCCCCTTCGGGACAGATACGCAGTATTTT.

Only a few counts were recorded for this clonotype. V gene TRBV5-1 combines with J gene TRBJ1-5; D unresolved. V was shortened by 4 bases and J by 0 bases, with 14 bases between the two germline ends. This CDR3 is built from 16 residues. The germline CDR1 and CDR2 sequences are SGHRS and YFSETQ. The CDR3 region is CASSPLGSGSNQPQHF. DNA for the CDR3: TGCGCCAGCAGCCCACTAGGGTCCGGTAGCAATCAGCCCCAGCATTTT. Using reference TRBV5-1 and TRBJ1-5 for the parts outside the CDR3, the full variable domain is KAGVTQTPRYLIKTRGQQVTLSCSPISGHRSVSWYQQTPGQGLQFLFEYFSETQRNKGNFPGRFSGRQFSNSRSEMNVSTLELGDSALYLCASSPLGSGSNQPQHFGDGTRLSIL.

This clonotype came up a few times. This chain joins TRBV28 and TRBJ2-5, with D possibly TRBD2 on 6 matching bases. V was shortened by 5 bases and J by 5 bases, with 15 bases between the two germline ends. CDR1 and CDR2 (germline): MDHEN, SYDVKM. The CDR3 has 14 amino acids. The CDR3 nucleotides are TGTGCCAGCAGTCCCTGGGGGAGGCGGGAGACCCAGTACTTC. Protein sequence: CASSPWGRRETQYF.

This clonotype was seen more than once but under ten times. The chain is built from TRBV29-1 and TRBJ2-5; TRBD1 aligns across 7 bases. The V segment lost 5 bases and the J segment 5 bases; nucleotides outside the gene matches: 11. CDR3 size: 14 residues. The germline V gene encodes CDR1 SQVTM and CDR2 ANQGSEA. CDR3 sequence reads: CSVHLLTGWETQYF. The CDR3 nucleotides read TGCAGCGTTCACCTTCTGACAGGGTGGGAGACCCAGTACTTC.

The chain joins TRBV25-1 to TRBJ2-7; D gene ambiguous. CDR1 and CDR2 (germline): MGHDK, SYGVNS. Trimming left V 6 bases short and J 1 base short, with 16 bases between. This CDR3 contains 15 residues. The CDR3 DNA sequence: TGTGCCAGCAGCCTCCCCGGTTGGAATTCCTACGAGCAGTACTTC. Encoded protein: CASSLPGWNSYEQYF.